This T cell receptor (beta chain) was retrieved from a study of CD8 T cells in ankylosing spondylitis. Findings and caveats of the study: Disease-associated clones were reportedly significantly overrepresented in matched ankylosing spondylitis synovial fluid. A TCR beta motif of under 10 highly homologous variants seemed to mark ankylosing spondylitis blood.

TCRdb reanalysed the 5' RACE reads using MiXCR and keeps one entry per CDR3 protein. The profile covers almost 400,000 distinct CDR3 sequences, with 20% to 25% appearing a single time and about a sixth taken by the ten largest. A word on this clonotype: Its target is not known.

This CDR3 comprises 14 residues. The germline gives CDR1 SGHKS, CDR2 YYEKEE (reference sequence). V shed 4 bases and J shed 5 bases, with 12 bases lying between them. The TCR comes from a male donor with ankylosing spondylitis. The chain employs TRBV5-5 and TRBJ1-4; the D is unclear. Sequencing was done on a sample of blood, either unsorted or a sorted T cell fraction (not recorded which). The CDR3 here is CASSQADENEKLFF. CDR3 in DNA: TGTGCCAGCAGCCAAGCAGACGAAAATGAAAAACTGTTTTTT.